The 32 T cell receptor beta chains below come from one sample, sequenced in a study of T-cell reconstitution after alpha-beta-depleted transplantation in children. TCRbeta library preparation incorporated unique molecular identifiers. TCRdb recomputed calls from the PCR reads with MiXCR, one row per CDR3 protein. This table has approximately 390,000 distinct CDR3 sequences, roughly 10% appearing once. This material consisted of PBMCs from the stem cell graft donor, taken from the stem cell graft. The origin of the receptors is a human donor who donated a stem cell graft to a child with acute myeloid leukemia.

The genes are TRBV6-2 or TRBV6-3 and TRBJ2-1; TRBD2 matches 9 bases. CDR1 and CDR2 (germline): MNHEY, SVGEGT. This CDR3 spans 17 amino acids. Trimming at V came to 1 base and at J to 10 bases, leaving 14 bases not matched to a gene. CDR3 amino acids: CASSYFSLGGRAREQFF. CDR3 coding DNA: TGTGCCAGCAGTTACTTCTCGCTCGGCGGGAGGGCCCGGGAGCAGTTCTTC.

The J gene is TRBJ2-4, the V gene TRBV6-4, with no clear D. Deletions cut 7 bases from V and 3 bases from J, with 13 bases between. This CDR3 has 14 residues. In germline, CDR1 is MRHNA, CDR2 SNTAGT. CDR3 amino acids: CASIFPTFKNIQYF. For the CDR3, the DNA is TGTGCCAGCATTTTTCCGACCTTCAAAAACATTCAGTACTTC.

The V call is TRBV11-2, the J call TRBJ2-7; 8 bases are shared with TRBD1. Germline values: CDR1 SGHAT, CDR2 FQNNGV. There are 17 residues in the CDR3. The junction had 9 bases not matched to a gene; V was cut back by 2 bases and J by 0 bases. CDR3 sequence (DNA): TGTGCCAGCAGCTTAAATATAAGGGACAGGCACTCCTACGAGCAGTACGTC. Translation: CASSLNIRDRHSYEQYV.

At least ten counts were recorded for this clonotype. DNA for the CDR3: TGCGCCAGCAGCTTGGATACCCACGGACTAGCGAATGAGCAGTTCTTC. Its translation: CASSLDTHGLANEQFF. The rearrangement links TRBV5-1 to TRBJ2-1; TRBD2 matches 9 bases. Trimming removed 0 bases from V and 7 bases from J; junction bases left unmatched: 8. Germline CDR1 and CDR2: SGHRS and YFSETQ. The CDR3 covers 16 residues. Full variable domain (rest looked up from reference TRBV5-1 and TRBJ2-1): KAGVTQTPRYLIKTRGQQVTLSCSPISGHRSVSWYQQTPGQGLQFLFEYFSETQRNKGNFPGRFSGRQFSNSRSEMNVSTLELGDSALYLCASSLDTHGLANEQFFGPGTRLTVL.

This clonotype came up a few times. This chain connects TRBV20-1 to TRBJ1-4; D is ambiguous. Trimming cost V 3 bases and J 5 bases, with 10 bases left between them. Germline V lookup: CDR1 DFQATT, CDR2 SNEGSKA (reference sequence). This CDR3 spans 13 amino acids. CDR3 DNA sequence: TGCAGTGCTAGTGCCGGTCCGAATGAAAAACTGTTTTTT. Amino acid sequence: CSASAGPNEKLFF.

In its sample, this clonotype was seen many times. V usage is TRBV5-4 and J usage is TRBJ2-7, with D uncertain. Trimming left V 0 bases short and J 0 bases short, with 4 bases between. Germline lookup yields CDR1 SGHNT and CDR2 YYREEE (reference sequence). The CDR3 runs 13 residues. CDR3 DNA: TGTGCCAGCAGCTTGGATCCCTCCTACGAGCAGTACTTC. This translates into CASSLDPSYEQYF.

The chain uses TRBV30 and TRBJ2-7, with 8 bases matching TRBD1. The CDR3 extends over 15 amino acids. Germline V lookup: CDR1 GTSNPN, CDR2 SVGIG (reference sequence). With 5 bases clipped from V and 2 bases from J, the junction kept 11 bases outside the gene matches. The CDR3 sequence: CAWGNQGAGTYEQYF. DNA of the CDR3: TGTGCCTGGGGAAATCAGGGGGCAGGGACCTACGAGCAGTACTTC.

The chain employs TRBV5-1 and TRBJ1-6, with D unresolved. V was trimmed by 0 bases and J by 9 bases, leaving 7 bases between them. The CDR3 covers 13 residues. CDR1 and CDR2 (germline): SGHRS, YFSETQ. The CDR3 DNA sequence: TGCGCCAGCAGCTTGGCGGGGATTTCACCCCTCCACTTT. This sequence encodes CASSLAGISPLHF.

This clonotype was recorded many times. The rearrangement links TRBV27 to TRBJ2-3; TRBD2 aligns across 8 bases. Per the germline V gene, CDR1 is MNHEY and CDR2 is SMNVEV (reference sequence). CDR3 size: 16 residues. V shed 6 bases and J 0 bases; nucleotides not matched to a gene: 8. The CDR3 DNA sequence: TGTGCCAGCAGCTTACCCGTAGCGGGAAGCACAGATACGCAGTATTTT. It yields the protein CASSLPVAGSTDTQYF.

This clonotype was seen a few times. The rearrangement joins TRBV27 to TRBJ2-7, with 13 bases aligning to TRBD2. The V gene's germline CDR1 is MNHEY and CDR2 SMNVEV (reference sequence). Trimming cost V 5 bases and J 2 bases; bases outside gene matches: 3. The CDR3 sequence is 15 residues long. Here the CDR3 reads CASSPGLAGAYEQYV. The CDR3 DNA follows: TGTGCCAGCAGTCCTGGACTAGCGGGGGCCTACGAGCAGTACGTC.

J is TRBJ2-2 and V is TRBV29-1; a possible D gene is TRBD2 (5 bases). V dropped 5 bases and J dropped 4 bases, with 8 bases sitting between them. This CDR3 is 12 amino acids long. CDR1 and CDR2 from the germline V gene are SQVTM and ANQGSEA. This CDR3 reads CSVRGSTGELFF. The CDR3 region has the DNA TGCAGCGTTCGAGGGTCCACCGGGGAGCTGTTTTTT.

The table lists this clonotype with a few counts. The chain combines TRBV10-3 with TRBJ2-3; the D gene is possibly TRBD2 (5 bases). The length of the CDR3 is 15 residues. Germline loops: CDR1 ENHRY, CDR2 SYGVKD. Trimming shortened V by 10 bases and J by 0 bases, and 17 bases separated the two germline ends. The CDR3 DNA reads as TGTGCCAGCAGCCTTAGCGTGACTAGCACAGATACGCAGTATTTT. Its protein is CASSLSVTSTDTQYF.

This clonotype has a handful of counts. J is TRBJ1-6 and V is TRBV18; no definite D call. V lost 2 bases and J 7 bases, leaving 9 bases between the germline ends. CDR1 and CDR2 from the germline V gene are KGHSH and LQKENI. The CDR3 sequence is 14 residues long. DNA of the CDR3: TGTGCCAGCTCACCAATAAGTAACAATTCACCCCTCCACTTT. Its protein is CASSPISNNSPLHF. The whole variable domain, filled in from reference TRBV18 and TRBJ1-6, reads NAGVMQNPRHLVRRRGQEARLRCSPMKGHSHVYWYRQLPEEGLKFMVYLQKENIIDESGMPKERFSAEFPKEGPSILRIQQVVRGDSAAYFCASSPISNNSPLHFGNGTRLTVT.

The V gene is TRBV7-2, the J gene TRBJ2-3; D may be TRBD2 (7 bases). V shed 4 bases and J shed 4 bases, with 15 bases lying between them. CDR1 and CDR2 (germline): SGHTA, FQGNSA. This CDR3 spans 15 amino acids. The CDR3 region has the DNA TGTGCCAGCAGCTCCCAAGGGGGGGCCTCAGATACGCAGTATTTT. Translation: CASSSQGGASDTQYF.

The chain links TRBV3-1 to TRBJ1-4; D is undetermined. There are 20 residues in the CDR3. Germline CDR1 LGHDT, CDR2 YNNKEL (reference sequence). V lost 8 bases and J 3 bases, leaving 31 bases between the germline ends. The DNA of the CDR3 is TGTGCCAGCTGCGAAGGGCCCCGGGGTTTTCATCCCGGCCCTAATGAAAAACTGTTTTTT. Protein sequence: CASCEGPRGFHPGPNEKLFF.

Many counts were recorded for this clonotype. V gene TRBV18 combines with J gene TRBJ2-5; maybe TRBD2 (5 bases). Per germline, CDR1 KGHSH and CDR2 LQKENI. This CDR3 is 12 amino acids long. V gave up 7 bases and J gave up 3 bases, with 9 bases separating them. The CDR3 coding sequence is TGTGCCAGCTTTAGGGAGAAAGAGACCCAGTACTTC. Amino acid sequence: CASFREKETQYF.

This clonotype was counted between two and nine times. The chain uses TRBV5-1 and TRBJ2-4; perhaps TRBD2 as D (5 bases). The CDR3 is made up of 14 amino acids. The germline CDR1 and CDR2 sequences are SGHRS and YFSETQ. V was shortened by 4 bases and J by 7 bases, with 15 bases between the two germline ends. The CDR3 DNA reads TGCGCCAGCAGCCGAGACGGGAATCTGAACATTCAGTACTTC. It yields the protein CASSRDGNLNIQYF.

This rearrangement joins TRBV5-4 to TRBJ2-4; D is undetermined. V gave up 0 bases and J gave up 6 bases, with 13 bases separating them. The CDR3 totals 15 residues. Looked up from germline, CDR1 is SGHNT and CDR2 is YYREEE (reference sequence). The CDR3 loop is CASSLVVGALNIQYF. CDR3 nucleotide sequence: TGTGCCAGCAGCTTGGTGGTCGGTGCCCTAAACATTCAGTACTTC. The full variable domain, with the rest looked up from reference TRBV5-4 and TRBJ2-4, is ETGVTQSPTHLIKTRGQQVTLRCSSQSGHNTVSWYQQALGQGPQFIFQYYREEENGRGNFPPRFSGLQFPNYSSELNVNALELDDSALYLCASSLVVGALNIQYFGAGTRLSVL.

J is TRBJ2-1 and V is TRBV20-1; a possible D gene is TRBD2 (6 bases). The CDR3 is 13 amino acids. Trimming removed 1 base at V and 4 bases at J, with 8 bases between. CDR1 is DFQATT, CDR2 SNEGSKA, per germline (reference sequence). In DNA form, the CDR3 reads TGCAGTGCTAGAGGGACTACTTACAATGAGCAGTTCTTC. It specifies CSARGTTYNEQFF.

The gene calls are TRBV9 and TRBJ1-2; 8 positions match TRBD1. The CDR3 runs 16 residues. V trimming: 4 bases; J trimming: 7 bases; junction bases outside the gene matches: 15. Germline V gives CDR1 SGDLS, CDR2 YYNGEE. CDR3 in DNA: TGTGCCAGCAGCATTCGACCGCGACAGGGGACGGGTGGCTACACCTTC. Residues: CASSIRPRQGTGGYTF. The whole variable domain, filled in from reference TRBV9 and TRBJ1-2, reads DSGVTQTPKHLITATGQRVTLRCSPRSGDLSVYWYQQSLDQGLQFLIQYYNGEERAKGNILERFSAQQFPDLHSELNLSSLELGDSALYFCASSIRPRQGTGGYTFGSGTRLTVV.

The sample holds a few counts of this clonotype. J is TRBJ2-5 and V is TRBV11-2; 13 positions agree with TRBD2. Germline CDR1 reads SGHAT; CDR2 reads FQNNGV. This CDR3 has 17 residues. The ends lost 5 bases at V and 4 bases at J; junction bases unmatched: 10. The CDR3 sequence: CASSQFRLAGGAETQYF. The CDR3 DNA is TGTGCCAGCAGCCAATTTCGACTAGCGGGAGGAGCAGAGACCCAGTACTTC. Together with reference TRBV11-2 and TRBJ2-5, the CDR3 gives the full variable domain: EAGVAQSPRYKIIEKRQSVAFWCNPISGHATLYWYQQILGQGPKLLIQFQNNGVVDDSQLPKDRFSAERLKGVDSTLKIQPAKLEDSAVYLCASSQFRLAGGAETQYFGPGTRLLVL.

This clonotype was picked up many times. The chain recombines TRBV6-5 with TRBJ1-5; D may be TRBD1 (5 bases). CDR3 length: 15 residues. CDR1 is MNHEY, CDR2 SVGAGI, per germline. V lost 6 bases to trimming and J lost 0 bases, with 12 bases between them. In DNA form, the CDR3 reads TGTGCCAGCAGCCGGGGCAAGGGTAGCAATCAGCCCCAGCATTTT. It specifies CASSRGKGSNQPQHF.

Only a few counts were recorded for this clonotype. The rearrangement uses TRBV7-3 and TRBJ2-7; D tentatively reads TRBD1 or TRBD2 (5 bases each). Looked up from germline, CDR1 is SGHTA and CDR2 is FQGTGA. Trimming removed 1 base from V and 2 bases from J, with 9 bases in between. This CDR3 comprises 14 residues. This CDR3 is CASSLMGDAYEQYF. CDR3 coding DNA: TGTGCCAGCAGCTTAATGGGGGACGCCTACGAGCAGTACTTC.

This chain uses TRBV5-1 with TRBJ1-1, with 7 bases that match TRBD1. The CDR3 consists of 14 residues. Trimming took 5 bases from V and 4 from J; bases not matched to a gene: 8. In germline, CDR1 is SGHRS, CDR2 YFSETQ. CDR3 sequence: CASRSGTEGTEAFF. The CDR3, as DNA: TGCGCCAGCAGATCCGGGACAGAGGGCACTGAAGCTTTCTTT.

V gene TRBV4-2 combines with J gene TRBJ1-6; D unresolved. The V gene's germline CDR1 is LGHNA and CDR2 YNFKEQ. The CDR3 covers 13 residues. The ends were cut back, 8 bases at V and 10 bases at J, with 15 bases in the middle. The CDR3 coding sequence is TGTGCCAGCGGCTCGTGGCCCAACTCACCCCTCCACTTT. This sequence encodes CASGSWPNSPLHF.

The rearrangement joins TRBV7-2 to TRBJ2-1; possible D gene TRBD1, 5 bases. The CDR3 is 15 amino acids. Between the trimmed V and J ends, which lost 5 bases and 3 bases, there was a span of 14 bases. Germline CDR1 is SGHTA and CDR2 is FQGNSA. This CDR3 reads CASSLILGLYNEQFF. DNA of the CDR3: TGTGCCAGCAGCCTGATTTTGGGGCTCTACAATGAGCAGTTCTTC.

Remarks on this clonotype: A read error may be the cause here, since a much bigger clone is one base away. The genes are TRBV7-6 and TRBJ2-7; D is undetermined. CDR3 length: 13 amino acids. Germline CDR1 SGHVS, CDR2 FNYEAQ. The CDR3: CSSSLIGAYEQYF. The CDR3 nucleotides are TGTTCCAGCAGCTTAATTGGGGCCTACGAGCAGTACTTC.

The chain joins TRBV2 to TRBJ1-2, with D possibly being TRBD1 (5 bases). With 3 bases removed from V and 8 bases from J, the gap between germline ends came to 16 bases. The CDR3 has 14 amino acids. Looked up from germline, CDR1 is SNHLY and CDR2 is FYNNEI. The CDR3 reads CASSEGGGTRGYTF. CDR3 in DNA: TGTGCCAGCAGTGAGGGCGGGGGAACGAGGGGCTACACCTTC.

With respect to this clonotype: Just one base apart from a much larger clone, this may be a read error. J is TRBJ2-2 and V is TRBV3-1; no clear D gene. Trimming left V 0 bases short and J 5 bases short, with 13 bases between. Germline CDR1 is LGHDT and CDR2 is YNNKEL (reference sequence). The CDR3 is 16 amino acids. The CDR3 region has the DNA TGTGCCAGCAGCCAAGAGGGTGGCATGGAGACCGGGGAGCTGTTTTTT. It codes for CASSQEGGMETGELFF.

This clonotype was seen at least ten times. The chain recombines TRBV5-1 with TRBJ2-2; D is unclear. Trimming pared 4 bases from V and 0 bases from J, leaving 7 bases between. The germline CDR1 and CDR2 sequences are SGHRS and YFSETQ. The CDR3 has 14 amino acids. CDR3 coding DNA: TGCGCCAGCAGCCCTTACGCGAACACCGGGGAGCTGTTTTTT. Protein sequence: CASSPYANTGELFF. Full variable domain (remainder filled in from reference TRBV5-1 and TRBJ2-2): KAGVTQTPRYLIKTRGQQVTLSCSPISGHRSVSWYQQTPGQGLQFLFEYFSETQRNKGNFPGRFSGRQFSNSRSEMNVSTLELGDSALYLCASSPYANTGELFFGEGSRLTVL.

This chain connects TRBV20-1 to TRBJ1-3; D gene ambiguous. Trimming stripped 0 bases from V and 0 bases from J, with 9 bases between. Germline V lookup: CDR1 DFQATT, CDR2 SNEGSKA (reference sequence). CDR3 length equals 15 residues. This CDR3 reads CSARDVAGSGNTIYF. The CDR3, as DNA: TGCAGTGCTAGAGATGTTGCGGGCTCTGGAAACACCATATATTTT.

This clonotype was counted a few times. The chain is built from TRBV12-3 or TRBV12-4 and TRBJ2-2; 12 positions agree with TRBD2. V shed 4 bases and J 6 bases; nucleotides not matched to a gene: 3. This CDR3 has 15 residues. CDR3 nucleotides: TGTGCCAGCAGTTCCGCTAGCGGGGGGGCCGGGGAGCTGTTTTTT. This gives the protein CASSSASGGAGELFF.